The 27 T cell receptor beta chains below all came from one sample that was sequenced in a study of blood T cell repertoires in COVID-19. Produced via immunoSEQ multiplex PCR; TCRdb's table is partial and in-frame only. Of roughly 200,000 clones detected, 83% appear once; the ten largest clones hold roughly 1.2%. The sequenced material came from peripheral blood. These receptor sequences come from a woman aged 30 to 39 with COVID-19, enrolled during active disease.

This clone showed up just once. V is TRBV7-9 and J is TRBJ2-2, with 7 bases lining up with TRBD1. The CDR3 totals 16 residues. Germline V gives CDR1 SEHNR, CDR2 FQNEAQ (reference sequence). Trimming removed 6 bases from V and 3 bases from J; junction bases left unmatched: 10. CDR3 in amino acids: CASSYRQGWDTGELFF. The CDR3 nucleotides are TGTGCCAGCAGTTACCGACAGGGATGGGACACCGGGGAGCTGTTTTTT. The complete variable domain, with remaining parts taken from reference TRBV7-9 and TRBJ2-2, reads DTGVSQNPRHKITKRGQNVTFRCDPISEHNRLYWYRQTLGQGPEFLTYFQNEAQLEKSRLLSDRFSAERPKGSFSTLEIQRTEQGDSAMYLCASSYRQGWDTGELFFGEGSRLTVL.

This clone was counted between two and nine times. The chain links TRBV2 to TRBJ1-2; 8 bases are shared with TRBD1. Germline assignment: CDR1 SNHLY and CDR2 FYNNEI. This CDR3 is 14 amino acids long. With 3 bases clipped from V and 3 bases from J, the junction kept 3 bases outside the gene matches. CDR3 nucleotide sequence: TGTGCCAGCAGTGAGGGACAGGTATACTATGGCTACACCTTC. Protein: CASSEGQVYYGYTF.

This clone was detected once. This chain uses TRBV7-9 with TRBJ1-2; no reliable D call. Germline-derived CDR1 and CDR2 are SEHNR and FQNEAQ (reference sequence). V was pared by 1 base and J by 4 bases, with 13 bases between. The length of the CDR3 is 15 residues. Written as DNA, the CDR3 is TGTGCCAGCAGCTTAGTCGGAGGGAGTAGCTATGGCTACACCTTC. Its protein product is CASSLVGGSSYGYTF.

The gene calls are TRBV6-5 and TRBJ2-1, with 11 bases fitting TRBD2. CDR1 and CDR2 (germline): MNHEY, SVGAGI. J gave up 5 bases and V 10 bases, and 10 bases lay outside the gene matches. CDR3 length: 15 residues. For the CDR3, the DNA is TGTGCCACCCTGTTGGGACTAGCGGTTAACAATGAGCAGTTCTTC. Residues: CATLLGLAVNNEQFF.

This chain links TRBV28 with TRBJ1-1; D gene uncertain. The CDR3 is 14 amino acids. Trimming shortened V by 6 bases and J by 0 bases, and 11 bases separated the two germline ends. Germline-derived CDR1 and CDR2 are MDHEN and SYDVKM. CDR3: CASSSPSMNTEAFF. The CDR3 DNA reads as TGTGCCAGCAGCTCCCCCAGTATGAACACTGAAGCTTTCTTT. Filled out from reference TRBV28 and TRBJ1-1, the complete variable domain reads DVKVTQSSRYLVKRTGEKVFLECVQDMDHENMFWYRQDPGLGLRLIYFSYDVKMKEKGDIPEGYSVSREKKERFSLILESASTNQTSMYLCASSSPSMNTEAFFGQGTRLTVV.

The chain links TRBV6-5 to TRBJ2-5; 7 bases fit TRBD1. The ends lost 6 bases at V and 3 bases at J; junction bases unmatched: 10. The germline V gene encodes CDR1 MNHEY and CDR2 SVGAGI. The CDR3 totals 15 residues. The CDR3 protein is CASRYRDSQEETQYF. The CDR3 DNA is TGTGCCAGCAGATACCGGGACAGTCAAGAAGAGACCCAGTACTTC.

This chain joins TRBV27 and TRBJ2-1, with a tentative D call TRBD2 (6 bases). Germline V gene lookup returns CDR1 MNHEY and CDR2 SMNVEV (reference sequence). The CDR3 is made up of 14 amino acids. Trimming shortened V by 3 bases and J by 1 base, and 7 bases separated the two germline ends. The CDR3 spells CASSFGGSYNEQFF. The DNA of the CDR3 is TGTGCCAGCAGTTTCGGGGGTTCCTACAATGAGCAGTTCTTC.

This clone is a singleton in its sample. This chain connects TRBV19 to TRBJ1-1; 7 bases are a match to TRBD1. Per the germline V gene, CDR1 is LNHDA and CDR2 is SQIVND (reference sequence). V gave up 7 bases and J gave up 1 base; unmatched junction bases: 6. This CDR3 region has 14 residues. CDR3 DNA: TGTGCCAGTACACAGGGGCAACGGAACACTGAAGCTTTCTTT. Translation: CASTQGQRNTEAFF.

The J gene is TRBJ1-5, the V gene TRBV6-2 or TRBV6-3; tentatively, D is TRBD1 (5 bases). CDR1 and CDR2 (germline): MNHEY, SVGEGT. CDR3 size: 16 residues. V gave up 2 bases and J gave up 6 bases, with 17 bases separating them. The CDR3 region is CASSYGVSLGAQPQHF. CDR3 nucleotide sequence: TGTGCCAGCAGTTACGGGGTTTCATTAGGGGCTCAGCCCCAGCATTTT.

This rearrangement joins TRBV19 to TRBJ2-4, with TRBD2 matching over 7 bases. This CDR3 region has 15 residues. Losses at the gene ends were 5 bases for V and 0 bases for J; bases not matched to a gene: 4. Germline-derived CDR1 and CDR2 are LNHDA and SQIVND (reference sequence). This CDR3 reads CASSVTSSAKNIQYF. DNA for the CDR3: TGTGCCAGTAGTGTGACTAGCTCAGCCAAAAACATTCAGTACTTC.

The V call is TRBV6-1, the J call TRBJ1-1, with a weak D call TRBD1 (6 bases). The CDR3 extends over 14 amino acids. V gave up 3 bases and J gave up 3 bases, with 11 bases separating them. In germline, CDR1 is MNHNS, CDR2 SASEGT. CDR3 DNA: TGTGCCAGCAGTGAGGGGGGGGCCCACACTGAAGCTTTCTTT. Translated: CASSEGGAHTEAFF.

This chain joins TRBV11-3 and TRBJ2-3; 13 nucleotides agree with TRBD2. This CDR3 spans 18 amino acids. V lost 6 bases, J lost 4 bases, and 13 bases stayed unmatched. Germline CDR1 is SGHNT and CDR2 is YENEEA. CDR3 nucleotide sequence: TGTGCCAGCAGTTTGAATTACCCGGGACTAGCGGGACCAGATACGCAGTATTTT. It codes for CASSLNYPGLAGPDTQYF.

This chain links TRBV27 with TRBJ1-6; possibly TRBD1 for D (5 bases). The CDR3 covers 17 residues. The germline gives CDR1 MNHEY, CDR2 SMNVEV (reference sequence). V dropped 7 bases and J dropped 6 bases, with 22 bases sitting between them. Here the CDR3 reads CASMSKWGGKRNSPLHF. The DNA for the CDR3 is TGTGCCAGCATGTCGAAATGGGGGGGTAAACGTAATTCACCCCTCCACTTT.

This clone was recorded only once. The rearrangement joins TRBV5-1 to TRBJ2-2, with 9 bases that match TRBD2. The CDR3 sequence is 17 residues long. Germline CDR1 and CDR2: SGHRS and YFSETQ. V lost 1 base and J lost 6; bases outside the gene matches: 10. The CDR3 reads CASSLSLAGGQPGELFF. DNA of the CDR3: TGCGCCAGCAGCTTGAGTCTGGCGGGGGGGCAGCCCGGGGAGCTGTTTTTT. Combining the CDR3 with reference TRBV5-1 and TRBJ2-2 gives the whole variable domain KAGVTQTPRYLIKTRGQQVTLSCSPISGHRSVSWYQQTPGQGLQFLFEYFSETQRNKGNFPGRFSGRQFSNSRSEMNVSTLELGDSALYLCASSLSLAGGQPGELFFGEGSRLTVL.

The gene calls are TRBV29-1 and TRBJ1-5; TRBD1 matches at 10 bases. The CDR3 sequence is 13 residues long. With V trimmed by 7 bases and J by 5 bases, 5 bases remained unmatched. Germline V gene lookup returns CDR1 SQVTM and CDR2 ANQGSEA. This CDR3 reads CSAGTGVDQPQHF. The CDR3, as DNA: TGCAGCGCCGGGACAGGGGTTGATCAGCCCCAGCATTTT.

The J gene is TRBJ2-4, the V gene TRBV19; 8 bases line up with TRBD2. The CDR3 consists of 14 residues. The J segment lost 2 bases and the V segment lost 6 bases, leaving 3 bases of the junction unmatched. CDR1 LNHDA and CDR2 SQIVND come from the germline V gene (reference sequence). CDR3 loop: CASSLAGPKNIQYF. In nucleotides, the CDR3 is TGTGCCAGTAGCCTAGCGGGCCCCAAAAACATTCAGTACTTC.

The chain has TRBV5-6 and TRBJ2-7; TRBD2 might be the D (7 bases). CDR1 and CDR2 (germline): SGHDT, YYEEEE. V was cut by 0 bases and J by 6 bases, with 16 bases left in between. There are 15 residues in the CDR3. The CDR3 loop is CASSLVSGGGGEQYF. CDR3 DNA sequence: TGTGCCAGCAGCTTGGTTTCGGGCGGGGGCGGCGAGCAGTACTTC.

The chain carries TRBV27 and TRBJ2-5; 14 bases line up with TRBD2. Germline assignment: CDR1 MNHEY and CDR2 SMNVEV (reference sequence). Trimming cost V 4 bases and J 4 bases; bases outside gene matches: 23. The CDR3 totals 22 residues. CDR3 sequence (DNA): TGTGCCAGCAGTTGTGGTTACAGTCAAACCCCCGGACTAGCGGGGGGCCGAGAGACCCAGTACTTC. This gives the protein CASSCGYSQTPGLAGGRETQYF.

This clone was seen just once. The chain carries TRBV29-1 and TRBJ1-1, with D perhaps matching TRBD1 (5 bases). V was trimmed by 7 bases and J by 6 bases, leaving 12 bases between them. CDR3 length: 11 amino acids. The germline CDR1 and CDR2 sequences are SQVTM and ANQGSEA. This chain's CDR3 is CSGLTVAEAFF. DNA of the CDR3: TGCAGCGGACTGACAGTAGCTGAAGCTTTCTTT.

J is TRBJ2-7 and V is TRBV21-1; the table calls TRBD2, which could not be checked here. TRBV21-1 has pseudogene status. This CDR3 has 16 amino acids. CDR3: CASSAPPRTSGYEQYF. As DNA, the CDR3 is TGTGCCAGCAGCGCTCCTCCCCGGACTAGCGGCTACGAGCAGTACTTC.

V gene TRBV30 combines with J gene TRBJ2-7; a possible D gene is TRBD2 (7 bases). Germline values: CDR1 GTSNPN, CDR2 SVGIG (reference sequence). This CDR3 has 15 residues. V was clipped by 1 base and J by 0 bases, with 13 bases between them. The CDR3 DNA sequence: TGTGCCTGGAGTGAGGGGGGGCGGGGCTCCTACGAGCAGTACTTC. It specifies CAWSEGGRGSYEQYF.

The rearrangement joins TRBV5-1 to TRBJ1-1, with 12 bases lining up with TRBD1. Germline V lookup: CDR1 SGHRS, CDR2 YFSETQ. Unmatched junction bases numbered 17, after V lost 4 bases and J lost 10 bases. This CDR3 has 17 residues. CDR3 nucleotides: TGCGCCAGCAGCGTGGATGGGACAGGGGGCAGGGGGATGGCAGCTTTCTTT. Translating gives CASSVDGTGGRGMAAFF.

The chain couples TRBV27 to TRBJ1-2; TRBD1 aligns across 8 bases. The length of the CDR3 is 14 residues. Trimming took 5 bases from V and 0 from J; bases not matched to a gene: 2. The germline gives CDR1 MNHEY, CDR2 SMNVEV (reference sequence). The CDR3 DNA reads TGTGCCAGCAGTCTGGGACAGGCTAACTATGGCTACACCTTC. Translated: CASSLGQANYGYTF.

This clone has only one observation. The CDR3 DNA follows: TGTGCCAGCACTTATAGCAATCAGCCCCAGCATTTT. Translated, it gives CASTYSNQPQHF. V is TRBV12-3 or TRBV12-4 and J is TRBJ1-5; D unresolved. V was cut by 7 bases and J by 0 bases, with 4 bases left in between. The CDR3 has 12 amino acids.

This clone has more than one count but fewer than ten. The rearrangement links TRBV7-2 to TRBJ1-2; 7 bases match TRBD1. The CDR3 extends over 15 amino acids. After removal of 0 bases from V and 3 bases from J, the junction contained 4 bases not matched to a gene. CDR1 and CDR2 (germline): SGHTA, FQGNSA. This CDR3 is CASSLAAQGDYGYTF. CDR3 in DNA: TGTGCCAGCAGCTTAGCGGCCCAGGGGGACTATGGCTACACCTTC. The whole variable domain, remainder taken from reference TRBV7-2 and TRBJ1-2, is GAGVSQSPSNKVTEKGKDVELRCDPISGHTALYWYRQSLGQGLEFLIYFQGNSAPDKSGLPSDRFSAERTGGSVSTLTIQRTQQEDSAVYLCASSLAAQGDYGYTFGSGTRLTVV.

The rearrangement links TRBV19 to TRBJ2-1; 10 positions agree with TRBD2. V was clipped by 3 bases and J by 7 bases; unmatched bases: 12. The CDR3 sequence is 17 residues long. Germline-derived CDR1 and CDR2 are LNHDA and SQIVND (reference sequence). In nucleotides, the CDR3 is TGTGCCAGTAGTATCCTCTCTAGCGGGAGTTTTGGGAATGAGCAGTTCTTC. Translation: CASSILSSGSFGNEQFF.

This clone was picked up a small number of times. This chain uses TRBV7-9 with TRBJ1-2; unclear D gene. The CDR3 runs to 15 residues. Germline CDR1 reads SEHNR; CDR2 reads FQNEAQ (reference sequence). V lost 4 bases to trimming and J lost 6 bases, with 18 bases between them. The CDR3: CASSSLSAGLDGYTF. In DNA form, the CDR3 reads TGTGCCAGCAGCTCTCTTTCAGCGGGGTTAGATGGCTACACCTTC.